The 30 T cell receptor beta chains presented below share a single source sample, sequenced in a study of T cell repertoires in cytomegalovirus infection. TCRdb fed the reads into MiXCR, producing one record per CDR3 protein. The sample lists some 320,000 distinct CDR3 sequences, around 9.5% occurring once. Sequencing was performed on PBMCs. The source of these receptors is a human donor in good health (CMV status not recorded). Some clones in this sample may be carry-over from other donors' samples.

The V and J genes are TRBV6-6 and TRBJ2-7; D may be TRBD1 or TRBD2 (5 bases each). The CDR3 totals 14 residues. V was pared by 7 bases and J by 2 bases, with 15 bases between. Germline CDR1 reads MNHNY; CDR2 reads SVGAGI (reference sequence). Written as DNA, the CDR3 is TGTGCCAGCACCCCCAGCCGGGACGCCTACGAGCAGTACTTC. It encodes CASTPSRDAYEQYF.

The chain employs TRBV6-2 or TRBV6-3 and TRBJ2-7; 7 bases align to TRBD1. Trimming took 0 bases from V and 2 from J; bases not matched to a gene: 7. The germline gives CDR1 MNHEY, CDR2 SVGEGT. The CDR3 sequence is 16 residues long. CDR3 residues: CASSYSGQLTPYEQYF. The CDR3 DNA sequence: TGTGCCAGCAGTTACTCGGGACAGCTAACCCCCTACGAGCAGTACTTC.

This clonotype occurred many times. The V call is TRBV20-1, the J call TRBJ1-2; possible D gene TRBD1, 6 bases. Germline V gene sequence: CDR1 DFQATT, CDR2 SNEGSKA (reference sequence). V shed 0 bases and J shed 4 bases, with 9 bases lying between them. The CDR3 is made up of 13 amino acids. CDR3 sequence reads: CSARDTGIYGYTF. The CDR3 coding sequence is TGCAGTGCTAGAGATACAGGGATCTATGGCTACACCTTC.

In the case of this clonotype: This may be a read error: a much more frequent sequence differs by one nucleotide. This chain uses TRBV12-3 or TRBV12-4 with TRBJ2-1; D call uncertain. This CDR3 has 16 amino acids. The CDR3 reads CASNLIIRVRDNEQFF. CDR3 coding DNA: TGTGCCAGCAATTTAATAATCCGGGTCCGCGACAATGAGCAGTTCTTC.

The CDR3 nucleotides are TGTGCCGCACGAGCGGATTCAGGCGAGACCCAGTACTTC. Its translation: CAARADSGETQYF. The genes are TRBV6-2 or TRBV6-3 and TRBJ2-5; D may be TRBD2 (5 bases). V dropped 11 bases and J dropped 5 bases, with 18 bases sitting between them. The CDR3 consists of 13 residues. The germline V gene has CDR1 MNHEY and CDR2 SVGEGT.

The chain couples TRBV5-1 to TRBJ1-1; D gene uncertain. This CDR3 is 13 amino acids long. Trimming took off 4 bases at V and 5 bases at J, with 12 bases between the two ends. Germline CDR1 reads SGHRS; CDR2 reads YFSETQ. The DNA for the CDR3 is TGCGCCAGCAGCCCGACCGCCGGAACTGAAGCTTTCTTT. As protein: CASSPTAGTEAFF.

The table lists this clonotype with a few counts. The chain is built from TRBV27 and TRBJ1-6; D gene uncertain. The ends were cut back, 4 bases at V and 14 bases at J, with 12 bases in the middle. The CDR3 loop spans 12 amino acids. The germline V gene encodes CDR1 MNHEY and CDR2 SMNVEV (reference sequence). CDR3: CASSSPHAALHF. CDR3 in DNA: TGTGCCAGCAGTTCGCCCCATGCGGCCCTCCACTTT.

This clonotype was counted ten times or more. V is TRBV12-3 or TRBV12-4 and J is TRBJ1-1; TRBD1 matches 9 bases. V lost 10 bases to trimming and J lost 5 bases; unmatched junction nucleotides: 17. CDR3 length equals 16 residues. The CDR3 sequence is CATSLLPGQGGTEAFF. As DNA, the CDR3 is TGTGCCACCAGCCTCCTCCCGGGACAGGGAGGAACTGAAGCTTTCTTT.

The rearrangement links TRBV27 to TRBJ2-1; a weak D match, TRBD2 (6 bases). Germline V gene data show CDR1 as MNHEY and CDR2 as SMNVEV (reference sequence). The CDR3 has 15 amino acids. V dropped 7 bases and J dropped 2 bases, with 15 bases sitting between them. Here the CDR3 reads CASNPTGGPYNEQFF. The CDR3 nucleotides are TGTGCCAGCAATCCAACCGGAGGGCCCTACAATGAGCAGTTCTTC.

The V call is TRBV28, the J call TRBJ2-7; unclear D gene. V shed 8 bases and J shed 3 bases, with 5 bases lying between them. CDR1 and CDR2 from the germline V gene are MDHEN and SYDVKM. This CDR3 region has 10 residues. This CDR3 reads CASSLYEQYF. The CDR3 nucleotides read TGTGCCAGCTCCCTCTACGAGCAGTACTTC.

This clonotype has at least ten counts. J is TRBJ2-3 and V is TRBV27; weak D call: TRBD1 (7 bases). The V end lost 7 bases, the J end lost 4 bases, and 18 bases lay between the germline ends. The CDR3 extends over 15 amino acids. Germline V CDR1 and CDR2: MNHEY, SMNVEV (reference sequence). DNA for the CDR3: TGTGCCAGCATCCCCCGGACAGGAGGGGCAGATACGCAGTATTTT. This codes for CASIPRTGGADTQYF.

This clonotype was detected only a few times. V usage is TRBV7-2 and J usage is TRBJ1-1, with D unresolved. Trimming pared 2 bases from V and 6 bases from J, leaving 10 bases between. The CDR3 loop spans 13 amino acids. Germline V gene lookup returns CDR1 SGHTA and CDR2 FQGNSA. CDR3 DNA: TGTGCCAGCAGCTTACAGGCACGGTCTGAAGCTTTCTTT. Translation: CASSLQARSEAFF.

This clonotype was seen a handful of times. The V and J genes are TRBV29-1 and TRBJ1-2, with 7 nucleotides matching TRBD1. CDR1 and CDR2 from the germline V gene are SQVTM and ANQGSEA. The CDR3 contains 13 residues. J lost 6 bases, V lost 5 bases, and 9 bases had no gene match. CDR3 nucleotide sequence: TGCAGCGTTTATCACCGACAGGGCCATGGCTACACCTTC. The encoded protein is CSVYHRQGHGYTF.

The CDR3 loop is CSARILAGTGLQETQYF. CDR3 DNA: TGCAGTGCTAGAATACTAGCGGGGACAGGCCTCCAAGAGACCCAGTACTTC. The chain recombines TRBV20-1 with TRBJ2-5; 10 bases fit TRBD2. Per the germline V gene, CDR1 is DFQATT and CDR2 is SNEGSKA (reference sequence). CDR3 length: 17 residues. V gave up 2 bases and J gave up 1 base; unmatched junction bases: 10.

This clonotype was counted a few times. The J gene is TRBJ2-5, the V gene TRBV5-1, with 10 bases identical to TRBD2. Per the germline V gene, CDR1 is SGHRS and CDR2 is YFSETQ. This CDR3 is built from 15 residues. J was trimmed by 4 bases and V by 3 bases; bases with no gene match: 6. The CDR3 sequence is CASSSSTSGVETQYF. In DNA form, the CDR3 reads TGCGCCAGCAGCTCCTCAACTAGCGGGGTAGAGACCCAGTACTTC.

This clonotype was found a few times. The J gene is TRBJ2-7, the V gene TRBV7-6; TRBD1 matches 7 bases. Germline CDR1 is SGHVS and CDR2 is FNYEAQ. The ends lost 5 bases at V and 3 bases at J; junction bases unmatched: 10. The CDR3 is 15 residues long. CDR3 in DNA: TGTGCCAGCAGCCCTAGGACAGGAACCCTCTACGAGCAGTACTTC. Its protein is CASSPRTGTLYEQYF.

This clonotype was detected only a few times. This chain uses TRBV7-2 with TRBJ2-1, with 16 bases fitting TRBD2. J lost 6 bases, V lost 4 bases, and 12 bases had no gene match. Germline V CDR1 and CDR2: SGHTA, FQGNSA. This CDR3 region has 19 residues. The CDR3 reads CASSSRPGLAGGLLNEQFF. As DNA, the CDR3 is TGTGCCAGCAGCTCGCGCCCGGGACTAGCGGGGGGGCTCCTCAATGAGCAGTTCTTC.

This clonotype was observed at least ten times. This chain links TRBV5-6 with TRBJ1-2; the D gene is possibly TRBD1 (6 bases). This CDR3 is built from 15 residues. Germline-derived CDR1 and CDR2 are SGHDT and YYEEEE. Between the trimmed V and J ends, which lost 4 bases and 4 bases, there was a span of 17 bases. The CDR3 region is CASSGEEQGFYGYTF. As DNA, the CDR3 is TGTGCCAGCAGCGGAGAGGAACAGGGATTCTATGGCTACACCTTC.

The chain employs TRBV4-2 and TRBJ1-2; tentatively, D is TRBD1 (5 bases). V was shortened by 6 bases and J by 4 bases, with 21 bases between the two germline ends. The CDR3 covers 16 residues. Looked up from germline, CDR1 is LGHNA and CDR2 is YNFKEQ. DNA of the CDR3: TGTGCCAGCAGTTCTCCGCGCCAGGGAGAGGGCTATGGCTACACCTTC. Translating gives CASSSPRQGEGYGYTF.

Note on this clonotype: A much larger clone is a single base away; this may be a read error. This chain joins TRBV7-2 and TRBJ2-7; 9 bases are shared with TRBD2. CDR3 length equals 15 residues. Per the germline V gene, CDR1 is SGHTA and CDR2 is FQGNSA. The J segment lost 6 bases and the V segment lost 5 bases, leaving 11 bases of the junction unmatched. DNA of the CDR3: TGTACCAGCAGCCCCGATAGCGGGAGTTATTCCGAGCAGTACTTC. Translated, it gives CTSSPDSGSYSEQYF.

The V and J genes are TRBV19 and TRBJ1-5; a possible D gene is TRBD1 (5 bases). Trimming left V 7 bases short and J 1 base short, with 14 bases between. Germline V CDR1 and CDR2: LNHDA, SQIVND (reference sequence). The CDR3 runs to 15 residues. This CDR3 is CASIIRSGSNQPQHF. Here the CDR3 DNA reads TGTGCCAGTATCATCCGGTCAGGGAGCAATCAGCCCCAGCATTTT.

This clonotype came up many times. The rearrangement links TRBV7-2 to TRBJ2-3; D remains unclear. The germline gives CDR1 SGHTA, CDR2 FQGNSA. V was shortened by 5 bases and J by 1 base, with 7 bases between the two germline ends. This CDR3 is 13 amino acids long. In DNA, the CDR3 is TGTGCCAGCAGCATAAGCCGCACAGATACGCAGTATTTT. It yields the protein CASSISRTDTQYF.

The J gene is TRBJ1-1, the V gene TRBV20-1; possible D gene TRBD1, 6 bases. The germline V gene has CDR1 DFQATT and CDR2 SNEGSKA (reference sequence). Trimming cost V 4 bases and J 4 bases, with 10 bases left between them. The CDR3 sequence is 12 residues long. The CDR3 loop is CSAKGEGTEAFF. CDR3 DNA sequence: TGCAGTGCTAAGGGGGAGGGCACTGAAGCTTTCTTT.

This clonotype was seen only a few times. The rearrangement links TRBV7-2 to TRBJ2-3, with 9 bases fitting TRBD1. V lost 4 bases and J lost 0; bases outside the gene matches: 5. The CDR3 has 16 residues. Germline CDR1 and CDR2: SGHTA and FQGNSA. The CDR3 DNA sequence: TGTGCCAGCAGCTCTGGGACAGGGACTAGCACAGATACGCAGTATTTT. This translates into CASSSGTGTSTDTQYF.

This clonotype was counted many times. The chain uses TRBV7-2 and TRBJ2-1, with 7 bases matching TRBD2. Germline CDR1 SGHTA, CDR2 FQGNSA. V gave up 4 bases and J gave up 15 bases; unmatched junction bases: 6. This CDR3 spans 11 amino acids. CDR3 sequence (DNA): TGTGCCAGCAGCTCCCGGGACTATCCGTTCTTC. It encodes CASSSRDYPFF. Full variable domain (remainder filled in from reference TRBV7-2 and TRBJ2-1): GAGVSQSPSNKVTEKGKDVELRCDPISGHTALYWYRQSLGQGLEFLIYFQGNSAPDKSGLPSDRFSAERTGGSVSTLTIQRTQQEDSAVYLCASSSRDYPFFGPGTRLTVL.

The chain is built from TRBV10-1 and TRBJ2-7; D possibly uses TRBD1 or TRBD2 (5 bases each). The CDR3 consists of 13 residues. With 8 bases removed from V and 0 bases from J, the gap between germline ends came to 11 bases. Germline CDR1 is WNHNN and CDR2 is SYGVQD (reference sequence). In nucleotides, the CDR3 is TGCGCCAGCGGTCCAGGGAGCTCCTACGAGCAGTACTTC. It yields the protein CASGPGSSYEQYF.

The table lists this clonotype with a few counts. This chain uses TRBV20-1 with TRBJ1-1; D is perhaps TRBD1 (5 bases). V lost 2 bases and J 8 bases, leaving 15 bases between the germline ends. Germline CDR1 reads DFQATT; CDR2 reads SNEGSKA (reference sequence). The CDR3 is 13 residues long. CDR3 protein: CSARFSGTAEAFF. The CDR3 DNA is TGCAGTGCTAGATTCTCTGGGACCGCCGAAGCTTTCTTT.

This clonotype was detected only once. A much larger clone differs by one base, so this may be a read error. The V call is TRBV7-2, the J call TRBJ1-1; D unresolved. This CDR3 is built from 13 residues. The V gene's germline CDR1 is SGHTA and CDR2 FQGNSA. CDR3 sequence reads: CASSLDWYTDAFF. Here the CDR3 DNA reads TGTGCCAGCAGCTTAGATTGGTACACTGACGCTTTCTTT.

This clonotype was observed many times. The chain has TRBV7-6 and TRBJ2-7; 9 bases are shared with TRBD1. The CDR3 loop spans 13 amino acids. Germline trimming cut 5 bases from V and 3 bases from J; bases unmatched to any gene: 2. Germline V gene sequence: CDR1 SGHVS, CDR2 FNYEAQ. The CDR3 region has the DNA TGTGCCAGCAGCACGGACAGGGGCTACGAGCAGTACTTC. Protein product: CASSTDRGYEQYF. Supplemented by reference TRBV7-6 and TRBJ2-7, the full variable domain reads GAGVSQSPRYKVTKRGQDVALRCDPISGHVSLYWYRQALGQGPEFLTYFNYEAQQDKSGLPNDRFSAERPEGSISTLTIQRTEQRDSAMYRCASSTDRGYEQYFGPGTRLTVT.

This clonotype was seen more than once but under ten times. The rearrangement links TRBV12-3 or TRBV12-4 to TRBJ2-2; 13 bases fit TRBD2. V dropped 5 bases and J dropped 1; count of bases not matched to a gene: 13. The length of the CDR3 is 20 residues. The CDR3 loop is CASSLGLGTSGTMNTGELFF. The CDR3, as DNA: TGTGCCAGCAGTCTTGGCCTCGGGACTAGCGGGACCATGAACACCGGGGAGCTGTTTTTT.